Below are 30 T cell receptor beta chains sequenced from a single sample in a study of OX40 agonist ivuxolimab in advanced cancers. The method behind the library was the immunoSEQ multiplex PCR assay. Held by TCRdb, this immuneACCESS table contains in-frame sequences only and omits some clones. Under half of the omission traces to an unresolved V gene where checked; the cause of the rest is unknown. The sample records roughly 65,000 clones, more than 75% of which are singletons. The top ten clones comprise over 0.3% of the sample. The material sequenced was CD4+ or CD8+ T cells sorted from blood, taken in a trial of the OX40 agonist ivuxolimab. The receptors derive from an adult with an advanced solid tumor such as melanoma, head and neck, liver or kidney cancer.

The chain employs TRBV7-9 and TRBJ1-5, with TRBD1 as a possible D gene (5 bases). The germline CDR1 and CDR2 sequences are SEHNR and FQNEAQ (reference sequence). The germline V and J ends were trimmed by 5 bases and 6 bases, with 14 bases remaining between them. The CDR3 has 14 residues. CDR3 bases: TGTGCCAGCAGCGCAGCAGGGTCGGTTCAGCCCCAGCATTTT. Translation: CASSAAGSVQPQHF.

The CDR3: CASSAWTGDSPLHF. The CDR3 DNA follows: TGTGCCAGCAGCGCCTGGACAGGGGATTCACCCCTCCACTTT. This rearrangement joins TRBV7-3 to TRBJ1-6, with 9 bases lining up with TRBD1. V was clipped by 5 bases and J by 8 bases; unmatched bases: 4. CDR3 length: 14 residues. CDR1 SGHTA and CDR2 FQGTGA come from the germline V gene.

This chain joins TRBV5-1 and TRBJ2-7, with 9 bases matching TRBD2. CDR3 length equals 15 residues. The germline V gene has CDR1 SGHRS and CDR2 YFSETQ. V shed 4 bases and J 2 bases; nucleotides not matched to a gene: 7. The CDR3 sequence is CASSPARGGPYEQYF. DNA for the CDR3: TGCGCCAGCAGCCCCGCGCGGGGGGGCCCCTACGAGCAGTACTTC.

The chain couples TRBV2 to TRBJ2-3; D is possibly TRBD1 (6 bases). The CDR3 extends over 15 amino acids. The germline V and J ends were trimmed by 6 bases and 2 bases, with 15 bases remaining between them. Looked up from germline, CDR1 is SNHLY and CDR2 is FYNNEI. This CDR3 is CASRDRPFHTDTQYF. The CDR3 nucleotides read TGTGCCAGCAGGGACAGACCCTTCCACACAGATACGCAGTATTTT.

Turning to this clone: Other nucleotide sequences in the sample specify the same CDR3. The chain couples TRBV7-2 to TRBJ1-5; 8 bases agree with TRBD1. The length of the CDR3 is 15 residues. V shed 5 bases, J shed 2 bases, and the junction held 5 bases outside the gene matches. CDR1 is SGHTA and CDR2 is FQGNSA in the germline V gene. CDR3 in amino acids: CASSRTGPGNQPQHF. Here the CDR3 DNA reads TGTGCCAGCAGCCGGACAGGGCCGGGCAATCAGCCCCAGCATTTT.

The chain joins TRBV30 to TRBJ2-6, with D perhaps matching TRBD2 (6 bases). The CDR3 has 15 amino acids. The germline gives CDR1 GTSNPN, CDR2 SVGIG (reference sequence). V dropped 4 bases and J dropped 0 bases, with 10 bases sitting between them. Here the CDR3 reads CAWTSGGSGANVLTF. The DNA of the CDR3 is TGTGCCTGGACATCCGGGGGCTCTGGGGCCAACGTCCTGACTTTC.

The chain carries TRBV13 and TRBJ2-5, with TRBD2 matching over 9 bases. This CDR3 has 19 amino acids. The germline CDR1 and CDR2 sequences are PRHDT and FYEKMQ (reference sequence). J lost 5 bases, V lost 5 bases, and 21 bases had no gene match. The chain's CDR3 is CASSPHSGGLRTRGETQYF. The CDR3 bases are TGTGCCAGCAGCCCACATAGCGGGGGTCTGAGGACCCGGGGGGAGACCCAGTACTTC.

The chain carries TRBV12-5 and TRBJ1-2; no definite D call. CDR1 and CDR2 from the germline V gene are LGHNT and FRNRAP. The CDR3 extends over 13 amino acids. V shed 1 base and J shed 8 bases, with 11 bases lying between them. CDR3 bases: TGTGCTAGTGGTTTGGATGGGTGGTGGGGCTACACCTTC. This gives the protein CASGLDGWWGYTF.

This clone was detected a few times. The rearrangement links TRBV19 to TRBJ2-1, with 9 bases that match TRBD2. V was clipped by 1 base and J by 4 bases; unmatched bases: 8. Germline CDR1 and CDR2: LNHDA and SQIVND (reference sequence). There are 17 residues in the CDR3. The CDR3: CASSIALAGLGYNEQFF. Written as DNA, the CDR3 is TGTGCCAGTAGTATAGCCCTAGCGGGGCTCGGGTACAATGAGCAGTTCTTC.

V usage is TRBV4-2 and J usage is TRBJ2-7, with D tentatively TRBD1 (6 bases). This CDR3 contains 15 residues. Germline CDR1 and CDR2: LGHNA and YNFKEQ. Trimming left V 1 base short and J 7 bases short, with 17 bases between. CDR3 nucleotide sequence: TGTGCCAGCAGCCAAGCCCAGACAGGTCCCGCGGAGCAGTACTTC. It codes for CASSQAQTGPAEQYF.

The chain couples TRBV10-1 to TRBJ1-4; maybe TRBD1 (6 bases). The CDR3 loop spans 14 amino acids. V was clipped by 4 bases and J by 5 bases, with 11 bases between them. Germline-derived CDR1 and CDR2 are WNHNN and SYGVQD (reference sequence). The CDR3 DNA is TGCGCCAGCAGTGTGGGACAAGGGAATGAAAAACTGTTTTTT. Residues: CASSVGQGNEKLFF.

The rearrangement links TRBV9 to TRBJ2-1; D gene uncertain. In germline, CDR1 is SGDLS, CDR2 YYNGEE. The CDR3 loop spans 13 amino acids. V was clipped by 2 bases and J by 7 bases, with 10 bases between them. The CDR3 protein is CASSVSPTNEQFF. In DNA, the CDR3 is TGTGCCAGCAGCGTGAGTCCCACGAATGAGCAGTTCTTC.

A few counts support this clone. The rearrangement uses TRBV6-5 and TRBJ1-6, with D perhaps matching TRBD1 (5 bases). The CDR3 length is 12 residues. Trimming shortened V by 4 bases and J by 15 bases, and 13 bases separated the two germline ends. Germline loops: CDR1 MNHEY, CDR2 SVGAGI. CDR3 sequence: CASSFIDRDLHF. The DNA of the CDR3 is TGTGCCAGCAGTTTCATCGACAGAGACCTCCACTTT.

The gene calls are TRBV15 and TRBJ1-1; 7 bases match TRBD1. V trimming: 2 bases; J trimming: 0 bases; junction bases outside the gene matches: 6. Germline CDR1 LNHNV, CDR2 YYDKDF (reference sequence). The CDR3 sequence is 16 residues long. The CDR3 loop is CATSRPGQSMNTEAFF. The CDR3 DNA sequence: TGTGCCACCAGCAGACCGGGACAGTCGATGAACACTGAAGCTTTCTTT.

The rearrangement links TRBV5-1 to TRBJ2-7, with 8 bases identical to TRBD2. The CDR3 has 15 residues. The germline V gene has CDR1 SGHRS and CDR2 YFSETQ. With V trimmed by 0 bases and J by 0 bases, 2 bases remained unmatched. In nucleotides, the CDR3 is TGCGCCAGCAGCTTGGGCGGGGGGATCTCCTACGAGCAGTACTTC. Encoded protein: CASSLGGGISYEQYF.

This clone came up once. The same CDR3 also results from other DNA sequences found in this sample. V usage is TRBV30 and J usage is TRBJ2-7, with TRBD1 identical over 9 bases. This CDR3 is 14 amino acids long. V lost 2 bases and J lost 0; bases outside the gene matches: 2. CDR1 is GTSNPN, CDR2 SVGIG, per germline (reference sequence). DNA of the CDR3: TGTGCCTGGAGTAGGGACAGGGCCTCCTACGAGCAGTACTTC. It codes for CAWSRDRASYEQYF. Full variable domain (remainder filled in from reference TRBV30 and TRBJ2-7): SQTIHQWPATLVQPVGSPLSLECTVEGTSNPNLYWYRQAAGRGLQLLFYSVGIGQISSEVPQNLSASRPQDRQFILSSKKLLLSDSGFYLCAWSRDRASYEQYFGPGTRLTVT.

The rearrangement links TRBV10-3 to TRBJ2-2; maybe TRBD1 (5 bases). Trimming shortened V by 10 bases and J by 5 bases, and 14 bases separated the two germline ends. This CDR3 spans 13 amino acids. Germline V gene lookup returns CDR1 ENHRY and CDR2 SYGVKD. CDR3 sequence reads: CATLSAGTGELFF. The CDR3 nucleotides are TGTGCCACCCTTTCGGCAGGGACCGGGGAGCTGTTTTTT.

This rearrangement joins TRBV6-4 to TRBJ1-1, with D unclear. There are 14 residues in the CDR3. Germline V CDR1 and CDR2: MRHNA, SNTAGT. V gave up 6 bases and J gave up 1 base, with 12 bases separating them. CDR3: CASSFVAGNTEAFF. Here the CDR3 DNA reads TGTGCCAGCAGCTTTGTTGCAGGGAACACTGAAGCTTTCTTT.

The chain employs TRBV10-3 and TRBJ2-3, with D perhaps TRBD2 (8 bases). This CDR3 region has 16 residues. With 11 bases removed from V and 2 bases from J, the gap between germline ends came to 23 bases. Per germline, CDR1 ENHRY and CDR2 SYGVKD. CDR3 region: CAVGGGRDSNTDTQYF. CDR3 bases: TGTGCCGTCGGCGGGGGGAGGGACAGTAACACAGATACGCAGTATTTT.

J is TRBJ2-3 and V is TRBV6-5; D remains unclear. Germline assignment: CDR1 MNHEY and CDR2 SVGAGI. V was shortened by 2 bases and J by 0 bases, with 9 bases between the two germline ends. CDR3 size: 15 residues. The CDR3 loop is CASSYVRSSTDTQYF. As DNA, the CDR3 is TGTGCCAGCAGTTACGTCAGGTCTAGCACAGATACGCAGTATTTT.

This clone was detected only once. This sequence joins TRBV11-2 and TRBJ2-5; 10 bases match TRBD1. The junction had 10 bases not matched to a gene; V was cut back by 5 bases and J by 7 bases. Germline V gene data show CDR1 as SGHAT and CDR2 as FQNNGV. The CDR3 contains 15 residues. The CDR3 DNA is TGTGCCAGCAGCACCACCGGGACAGGGGAGGCGACCCAGTACTTC. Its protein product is CASSTTGTGEATQYF.

The CDR3 DNA follows: TGTGCCTGGAATAGAGCGGGGGGCCCGTACTTC. This translates into CAWNRAGGPYF. This sequence joins TRBV30 and TRBJ2-7; 9 bases fit TRBD2. V lost 4 bases, J lost 12 bases, and 7 bases stayed unmatched. CDR3 length: 11 residues. Germline CDR1 and CDR2: GTSNPN and SVGIG (reference sequence).

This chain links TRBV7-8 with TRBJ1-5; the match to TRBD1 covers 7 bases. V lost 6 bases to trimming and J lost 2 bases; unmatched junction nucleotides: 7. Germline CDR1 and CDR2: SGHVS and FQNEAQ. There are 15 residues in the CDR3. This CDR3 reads CASRLTRGGNQPQHF. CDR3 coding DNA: TGTGCCAGCAGACTAACCAGGGGGGGCAATCAGCCCCAGCATTTT. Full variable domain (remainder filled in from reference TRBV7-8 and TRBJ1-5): GAGVSQSPRYKVAKRGQDVALRCDPISGHVSLFWYQQALGQGPEFLTYFQNEAQLDKSGLPSDRFFAERPEGSVSTLKIQRTQQEDSAVYLCASRLTRGGNQPQHFGDGTRLSIL.

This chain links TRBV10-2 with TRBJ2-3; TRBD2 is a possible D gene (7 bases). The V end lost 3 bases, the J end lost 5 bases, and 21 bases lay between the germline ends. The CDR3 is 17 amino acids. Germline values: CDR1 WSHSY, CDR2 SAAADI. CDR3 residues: CASSDPGAGASQDTQYF. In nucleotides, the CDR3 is TGCGCCAGCAGTGACCCCGGGGCGGGGGCCTCCCAAGATACGCAGTATTTT.

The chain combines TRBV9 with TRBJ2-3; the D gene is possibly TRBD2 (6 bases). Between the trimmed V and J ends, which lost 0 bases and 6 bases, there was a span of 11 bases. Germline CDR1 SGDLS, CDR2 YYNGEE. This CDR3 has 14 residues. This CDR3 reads CASSVATSGDTQYF. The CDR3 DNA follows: TGTGCCAGCAGCGTAGCTACCAGCGGGGATACGCAGTATTTT. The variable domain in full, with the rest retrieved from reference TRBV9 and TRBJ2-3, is DSGVTQTPKHLITATGQRVTLRCSPRSGDLSVYWYQQSLDQGLQFLIQYYNGEERAKGNILERFSAQQFPDLHSELNLSSLELGDSALYFCASSVATSGDTQYFGPGTRLTVL.

CDR3 loop: CASSLGGPSYEQYF. CDR3 nucleotide sequence: TGTGCCAGCAGCTTAGGTGGACCTTCCTACGAGCAGTACTTC. The gene calls are TRBV11-3 and TRBJ2-7, with unresolved D. CDR1 and CDR2 from the germline V gene are SGHNT and YENEEA. The length of the CDR3 is 14 residues. V was pared by 1 base and J by 1 base, with 8 bases between. Using reference TRBV11-3 and TRBJ2-7 for the parts outside the CDR3, the full variable domain is EAGVVQSPRYKIIEKKQPVAFWCNPISGHNTLYWYLQNLGQGPELLIRYENEEAVDDSQLPKDRFSAERLKGVDSTLKIQPAELGDSAVYLCASSLGGPSYEQYFGPGTRLTVT.

CDR3 sequence (DNA): TGTGCCAGCAGCTTAGAAAACAGGGGGAAAGGAGGCTACACCTTC. It is translated as CASSLENRGKGGYTF. The rearrangement joins TRBV7-3 to TRBJ1-2, with 8 bases matching TRBD1. Germline V lookup: CDR1 SGHTA, CDR2 FQGTGA. This CDR3 is 15 amino acids long. V dropped 2 bases and J dropped 8; count of bases not matched to a gene: 10.

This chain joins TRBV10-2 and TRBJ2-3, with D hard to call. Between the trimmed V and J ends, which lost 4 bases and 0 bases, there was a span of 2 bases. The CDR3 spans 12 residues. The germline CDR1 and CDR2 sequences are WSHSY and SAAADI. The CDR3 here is CASSGSTDTQYF. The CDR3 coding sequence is TGCGCCAGCAGTGGGAGCACAGATACGCAGTATTTT.

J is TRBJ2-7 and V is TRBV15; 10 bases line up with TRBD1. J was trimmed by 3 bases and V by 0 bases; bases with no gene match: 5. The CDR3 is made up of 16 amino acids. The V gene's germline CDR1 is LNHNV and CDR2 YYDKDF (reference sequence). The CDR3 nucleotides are TGTGCCACCAGCAGAGATTCGACAGGGGGCGGCTACGAGCAGTACTTC. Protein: CATSRDSTGGGYEQYF.

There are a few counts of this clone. For the CDR3, the DNA is TGTGCCAGCAGCTCGGCGCGGGGGGCTTCACCCCTCCACTTT. Translating it yields CASSSARGASPLHF. The chain has TRBV5-4 and TRBJ1-6; tentatively, D is TRBD1 (6 bases). The CDR3 length is 14 residues. CDR1 is SGHNT, CDR2 YYREEE, per germline (reference sequence). V was shortened by 3 bases and J by 9 bases, with 13 bases between the two germline ends.